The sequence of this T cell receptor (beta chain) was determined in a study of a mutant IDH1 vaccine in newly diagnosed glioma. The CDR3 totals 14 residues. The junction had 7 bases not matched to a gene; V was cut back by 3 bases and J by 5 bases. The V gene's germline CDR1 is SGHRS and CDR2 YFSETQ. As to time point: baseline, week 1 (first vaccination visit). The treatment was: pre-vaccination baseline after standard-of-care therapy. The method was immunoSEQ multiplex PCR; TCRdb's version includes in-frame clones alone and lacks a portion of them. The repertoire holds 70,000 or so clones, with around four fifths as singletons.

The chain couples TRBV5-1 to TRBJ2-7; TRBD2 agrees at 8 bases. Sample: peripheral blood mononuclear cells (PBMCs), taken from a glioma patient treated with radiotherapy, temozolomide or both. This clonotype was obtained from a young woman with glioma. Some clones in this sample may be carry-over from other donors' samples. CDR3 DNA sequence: TGCGCCAGCAGCTCGGGACTAGTTGGCCACGAGCAGTACTTC. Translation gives CASSSGLVGHEQYF.